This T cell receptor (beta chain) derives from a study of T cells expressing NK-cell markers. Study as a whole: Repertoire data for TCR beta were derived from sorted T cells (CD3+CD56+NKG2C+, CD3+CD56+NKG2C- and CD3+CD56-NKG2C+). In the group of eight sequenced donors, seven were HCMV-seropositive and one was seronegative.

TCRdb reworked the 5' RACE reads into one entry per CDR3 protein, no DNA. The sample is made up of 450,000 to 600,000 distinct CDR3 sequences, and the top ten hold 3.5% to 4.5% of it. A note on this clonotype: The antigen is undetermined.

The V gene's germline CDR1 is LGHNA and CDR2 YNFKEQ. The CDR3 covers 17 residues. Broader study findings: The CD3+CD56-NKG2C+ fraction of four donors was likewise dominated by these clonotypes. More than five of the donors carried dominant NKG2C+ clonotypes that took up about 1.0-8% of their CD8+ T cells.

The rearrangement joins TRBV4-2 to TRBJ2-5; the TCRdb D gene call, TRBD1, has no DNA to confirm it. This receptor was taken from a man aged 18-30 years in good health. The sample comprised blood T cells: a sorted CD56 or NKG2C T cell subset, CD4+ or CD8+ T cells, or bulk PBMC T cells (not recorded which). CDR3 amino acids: CASSQDLFFDSQETQYF.